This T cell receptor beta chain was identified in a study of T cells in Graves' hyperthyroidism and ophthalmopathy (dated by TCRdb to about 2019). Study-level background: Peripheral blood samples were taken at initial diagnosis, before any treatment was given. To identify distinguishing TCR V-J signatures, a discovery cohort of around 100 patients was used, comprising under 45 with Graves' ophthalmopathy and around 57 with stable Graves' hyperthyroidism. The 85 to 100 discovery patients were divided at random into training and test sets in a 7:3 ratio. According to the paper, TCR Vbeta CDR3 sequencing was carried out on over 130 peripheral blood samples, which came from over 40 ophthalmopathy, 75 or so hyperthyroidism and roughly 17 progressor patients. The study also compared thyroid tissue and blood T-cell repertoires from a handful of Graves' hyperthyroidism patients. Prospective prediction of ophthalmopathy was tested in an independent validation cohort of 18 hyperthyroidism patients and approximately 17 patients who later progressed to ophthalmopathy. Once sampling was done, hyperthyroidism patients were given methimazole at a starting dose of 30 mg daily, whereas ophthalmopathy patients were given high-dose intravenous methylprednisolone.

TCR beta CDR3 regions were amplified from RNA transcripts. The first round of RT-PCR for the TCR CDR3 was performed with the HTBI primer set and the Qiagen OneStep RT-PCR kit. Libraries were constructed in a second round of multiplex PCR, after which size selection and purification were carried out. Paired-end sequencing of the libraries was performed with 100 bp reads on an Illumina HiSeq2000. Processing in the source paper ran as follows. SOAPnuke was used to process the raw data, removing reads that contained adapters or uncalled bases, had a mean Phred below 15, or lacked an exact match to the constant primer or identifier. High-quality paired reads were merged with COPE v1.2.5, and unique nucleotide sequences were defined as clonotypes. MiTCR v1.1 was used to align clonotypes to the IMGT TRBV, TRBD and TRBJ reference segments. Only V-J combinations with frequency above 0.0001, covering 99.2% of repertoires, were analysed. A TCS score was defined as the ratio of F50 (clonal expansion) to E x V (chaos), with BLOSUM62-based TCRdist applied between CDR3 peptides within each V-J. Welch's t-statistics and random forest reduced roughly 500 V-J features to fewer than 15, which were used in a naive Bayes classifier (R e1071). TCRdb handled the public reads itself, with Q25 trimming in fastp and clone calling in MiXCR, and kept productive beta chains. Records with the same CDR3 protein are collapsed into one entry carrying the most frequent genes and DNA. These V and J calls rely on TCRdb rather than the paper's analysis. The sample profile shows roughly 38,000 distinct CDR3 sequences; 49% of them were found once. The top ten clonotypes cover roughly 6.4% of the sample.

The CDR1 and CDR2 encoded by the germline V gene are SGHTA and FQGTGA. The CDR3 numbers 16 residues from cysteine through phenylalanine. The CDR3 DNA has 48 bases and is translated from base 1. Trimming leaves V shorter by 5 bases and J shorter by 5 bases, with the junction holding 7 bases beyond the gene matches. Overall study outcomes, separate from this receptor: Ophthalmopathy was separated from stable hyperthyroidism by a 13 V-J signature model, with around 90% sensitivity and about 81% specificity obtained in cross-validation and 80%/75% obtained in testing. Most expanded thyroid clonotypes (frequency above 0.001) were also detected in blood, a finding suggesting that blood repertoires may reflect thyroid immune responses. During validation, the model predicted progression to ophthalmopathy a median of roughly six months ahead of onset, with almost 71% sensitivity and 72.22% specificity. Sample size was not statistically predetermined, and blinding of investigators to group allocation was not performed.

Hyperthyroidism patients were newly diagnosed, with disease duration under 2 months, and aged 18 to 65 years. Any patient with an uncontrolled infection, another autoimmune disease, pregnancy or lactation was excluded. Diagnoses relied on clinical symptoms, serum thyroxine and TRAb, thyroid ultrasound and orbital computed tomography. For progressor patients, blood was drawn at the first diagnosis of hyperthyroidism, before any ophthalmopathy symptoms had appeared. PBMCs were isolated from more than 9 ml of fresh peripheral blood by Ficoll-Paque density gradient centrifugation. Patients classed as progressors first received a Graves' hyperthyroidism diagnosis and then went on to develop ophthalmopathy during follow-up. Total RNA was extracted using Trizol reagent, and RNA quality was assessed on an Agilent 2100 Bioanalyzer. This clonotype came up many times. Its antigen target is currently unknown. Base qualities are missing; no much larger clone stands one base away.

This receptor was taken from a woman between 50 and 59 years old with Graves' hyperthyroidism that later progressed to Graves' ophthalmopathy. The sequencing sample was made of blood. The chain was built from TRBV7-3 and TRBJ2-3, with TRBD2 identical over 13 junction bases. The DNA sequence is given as TGTGCCAGCAGCCCACAGGGACTAGCGGGAAGAGATACGCAGTATTTT. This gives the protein CASSPQGLAGRDTQYF. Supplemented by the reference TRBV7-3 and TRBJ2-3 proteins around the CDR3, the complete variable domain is GAGVSQTPSNKVTEKGKYVELRCDPISGHTALYWYRQSLGQGPEFLIYFQGTGAADDSGLPNDRFFAVRPEGSVSTLKIQRTERGDSAVYLCASSPQGLAGRDTQYFGPGTRLTVL.